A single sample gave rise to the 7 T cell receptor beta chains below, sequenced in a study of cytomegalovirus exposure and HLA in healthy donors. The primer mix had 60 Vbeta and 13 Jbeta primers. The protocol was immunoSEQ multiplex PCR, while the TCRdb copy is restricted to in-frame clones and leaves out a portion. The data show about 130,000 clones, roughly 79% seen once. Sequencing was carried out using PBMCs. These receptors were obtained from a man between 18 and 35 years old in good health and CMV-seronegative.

The CDR3 reads CASSNRDGYTF. The CDR3 DNA follows: TGCGCCAGCAGTAACAGGGATGGCTACACCTTC. The chain has TRBV5-1 and TRBJ1-2; a weak D match, TRBD1 (6 bases). The CDR3 is made up of 11 amino acids. The ends were cut back, 5 bases at V and 6 bases at J, with 8 bases in the middle. CDR1 and CDR2 (germline): SGHRS, YFSETQ.

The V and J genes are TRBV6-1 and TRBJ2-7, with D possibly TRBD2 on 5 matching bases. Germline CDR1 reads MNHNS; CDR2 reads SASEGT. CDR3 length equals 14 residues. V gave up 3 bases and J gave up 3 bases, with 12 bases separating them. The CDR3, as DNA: TGTGCCAGCAGTGAGACATCCGGGGTCTACGAGCAGTACTTC. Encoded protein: CASSETSGVYEQYF.

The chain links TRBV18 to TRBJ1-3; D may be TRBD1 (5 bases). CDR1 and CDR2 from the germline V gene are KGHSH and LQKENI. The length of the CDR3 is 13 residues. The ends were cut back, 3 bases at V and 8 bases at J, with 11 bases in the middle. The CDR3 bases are TGTGCCAGCTCACCCAGGGAAACGGACACCATATATTTT. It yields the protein CASSPRETDTIYF.

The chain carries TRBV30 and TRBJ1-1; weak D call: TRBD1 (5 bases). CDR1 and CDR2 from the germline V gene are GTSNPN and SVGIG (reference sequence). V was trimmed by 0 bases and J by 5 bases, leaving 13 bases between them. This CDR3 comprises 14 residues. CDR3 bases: TGTGCCTGGAGTGTAATGGTTGGGGGGACTGAAGCTTTCTTT. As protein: CAWSVMVGGTEAFF. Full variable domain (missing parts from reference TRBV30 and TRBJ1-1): SQTIHQWPATLVQPVGSPLSLECTVEGTSNPNLYWYRQAAGRGLQLLFYSVGIGQISSEVPQNLSASRPQDRQFILSSKKLLLSDSGFYLCAWSVMVGGTEAFFGQGTRLTVV.

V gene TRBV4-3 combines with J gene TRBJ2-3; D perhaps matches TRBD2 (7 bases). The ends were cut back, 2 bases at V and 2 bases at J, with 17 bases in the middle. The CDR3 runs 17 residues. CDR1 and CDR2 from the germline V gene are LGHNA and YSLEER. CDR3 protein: CASSQQGGVDFTDTQYF. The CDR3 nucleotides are TGCGCCAGCAGCCAACAAGGGGGGGTGGATTTCACAGATACGCAGTATTTT.

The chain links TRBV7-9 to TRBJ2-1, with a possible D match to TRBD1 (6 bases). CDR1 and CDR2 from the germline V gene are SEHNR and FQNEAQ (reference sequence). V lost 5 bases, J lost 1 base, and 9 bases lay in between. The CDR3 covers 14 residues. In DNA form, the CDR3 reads TGTGCCAGCAGCCTACAGGGATCCTACAATGAGCAGTTCTTC. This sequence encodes CASSLQGSYNEQFF.

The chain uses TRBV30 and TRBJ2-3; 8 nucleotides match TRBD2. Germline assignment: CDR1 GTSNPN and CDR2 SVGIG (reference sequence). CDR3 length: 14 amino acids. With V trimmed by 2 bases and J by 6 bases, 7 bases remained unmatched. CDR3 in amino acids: CAWSLGAGVDTQYF. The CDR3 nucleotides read TGTGCCTGGAGTCTTGGAGCGGGGGTCGATACGCAGTATTTT.